The rows below give T cell receptor beta chains drawn from one sample of a study of T cell responses to AZD1222 COVID-19 vaccine. The table came from immunoSEQ multiplex PCR; TCRdb's copy has only in-frame clones and leaves some out. The sample shows 110,000 or so clones, 70% to 90% of them seen only once. The sample was peripheral blood, taken on day 0 of MenACWY control vaccination. These receptor sequences come from an adult in good health. The conserved cysteine and the conserved F or W are not part of the CDR3 here.

V gene: TRBV9; J gene: TRBJ2-3; CDR3 protein: ASSAGTDTQY
V gene: TRBV6-2/TRBV6-3; J gene: TRBJ2-7; CDR3 protein: ASSYHRASYEQY
V gene: TRBV5-6; J gene: TRBJ1-2; CDR3 protein: ASSQGLHYGYT
V gene: TRBV7-9; J gene: TRBJ1-1; CDR3 protein: ASSLGSVSEAF
V gene: TRBV28; J gene: TRBJ1-5; CDR3 protein: ASSSSGGLQPQH
V gene: TRBV2; J gene: TRBJ2-7; CDR3 protein: ASSAERSYEQY
V gene: TRBV27; J gene: TRBJ2-1; CDR3 protein: ASSLWLGDPYNEQF
V gene: TRBV28; J gene: TRBJ2-7; CDR3 protein: ASARGLYEQY
V gene: TRBV2; J gene: TRBJ1-5; CDR3 protein: ASGERPNQPQH
V gene: TRBV4-3; J gene: TRBJ2-3; CDR3 protein: ASSQVPNTDTQY
V gene: TRBV5-1; J gene: TRBJ1-1; CDR3 protein: ASSEMGQNTEAF
V gene: TRBV25-1; J gene: TRBJ1-2; CDR3 protein: ASSDRGYGYGYT
V gene: TRBV10-3; J gene: TRBJ1-1; CDR3 protein: ATTHNYSNTEAF
V gene: TRBV6-2/TRBV6-3; J gene: TRBJ2-7; CDR3 protein: ASSLEEGTSANEQY
V gene: TRBV28; J gene: TRBJ1-5; CDR3 protein: ASSKAPSAQH
V gene: TRBV5-1; J gene: TRBJ2-3; CDR3 protein: ASSLTGVRTDTQY
V gene: TRBV18; J gene: TRBJ2-1; CDR3 protein: ASSPRDRAYNEQF
V gene: TRBV29-1; J gene: TRBJ2-7; CDR3 protein: SVSGSGGYEQY
V gene: TRBV4-2; J gene: TRBJ2-7; CDR3 protein: ASSREATYEQY
V gene: TRBV7-6; J gene: TRBJ2-1; CDR3 protein: ASSLVAGTYNEQF
V gene: TRBV9; J gene: TRBJ1-1; CDR3 protein: ASSPQGANTEAF
V gene: TRBV9; J gene: TRBJ2-7; CDR3 protein: ASSVEGLASAEQY
V gene: TRBV28; J gene: TRBJ2-7; CDR3 protein: ASAGPWGAAYEQY
V gene: TRBV12-3/TRBV12-4; J gene: TRBJ2-1; CDR3 protein: ASSLAYEQF
V gene: TRBV4-3; J gene: TRBJ1-1; CDR3 protein: ASSQDWRQNTEAF
V gene: TRBV5-6; J gene: TRBJ1-1; CDR3 protein: ASSTVTQGNTEAF
V gene: TRBV18; J gene: TRBJ1-1; CDR3 protein: ASSTSNTEAF